A single sample gave rise to the 29 T cell receptor beta chains below, sequenced in a study of radiotherapy plus CTLA-4 blockade in lung cancer. Clones were read by immunoSEQ multiplex PCR, and TCRdb kept only the in-frame ones, dropping some. This table holds some 77,000 clones, about 90% found once. This specimen was peripheral blood, taken from a patient treated with radiotherapy plus ipilimumab. The receptors derive from a human donor with non-small cell lung cancer who had a partial response to radiotherapy plus ipilimumab.

V usage is TRBV18 and J usage is TRBJ1-4; D is unresolved. Germline assignment: CDR1 KGHSH and CDR2 LQKENI. The CDR3 contains 17 residues. V was trimmed by 2 bases and J by 2 bases, leaving 15 bases between them. As DNA, the CDR3 is TGTGCCAGCTCACCAAGCGGGCGCGGCGCTACTAATGAAAAACTGTTTTTT. This sequence encodes CASSPSGRGATNEKLFF.

The CDR3, as DNA: TGTGCCAGCAGTGCTTCTAGCACAGATACGCAGTATTTT. Protein: CASSASSTDTQYF. The rearrangement links TRBV6-1 to TRBJ2-3; D is ambiguous. CDR1 and CDR2 from the germline V gene are MNHNS and SASEGT. V was shortened by 4 bases and J by 0 bases, with 5 bases between the two germline ends. The CDR3 is 13 residues long.

Only one count was recorded for this clone. The chain joins TRBV5-1 to TRBJ2-2, with TRBD1 matching over 7 bases. Germline assignment: CDR1 SGHRS and CDR2 YFSETQ. V shed 4 bases, J shed 7 bases, and the junction held 10 bases outside the gene matches. The CDR3 contains 15 residues. DNA for the CDR3: TGCGCCAGCAGCACGCTAGAGGGGGCCGGCGGGGAGCTGTTTTTT. Translating gives CASSTLEGAGGELFF.

The chain joins TRBV29-1 to TRBJ1-2; D unresolved. The V gene's germline CDR1 is SQVTM and CDR2 ANQGSEA. The length of the CDR3 is 13 residues. With 4 bases removed from V and 7 bases from J, the gap between germline ends came to 16 bases. The CDR3 here is CSVVHRLGSGYTF. CDR3 DNA: TGCAGCGTTGTTCACCGTCTCGGGAGTGGCTACACCTTC.

This clone appeared a few times. The chain employs TRBV6-6 and TRBJ2-2, with D possibly being TRBD1 (5 bases). This CDR3 has 13 amino acids. Germline V lookup: CDR1 MNHNY, CDR2 SVGAGI (reference sequence). Deletions cut 2 bases from V and 6 bases from J, with 7 bases between. The CDR3 is CASSYGRAGELFF. CDR3 bases: TGTGCCAGCAGTTACGGCAGGGCCGGGGAGCTGTTTTTT.

The chain's CDR3 is CASSQATPRLGGEKQYF. CDR3 DNA sequence: TGTGCCAGCAGCCAAGCGACGCCCCGACTCGGCGGAGAGAAGCAGTATTTT. The V call is TRBV4-2, the J call TRBJ2-3; D call uncertain. The germline V gene encodes CDR1 LGHNA and CDR2 YNFKEQ. Trimming stripped 1 base from V and 11 bases from J, with 25 bases between. CDR3 size: 17 residues.

The rearrangement joins TRBV6-1 to TRBJ2-6, with D possibly matching TRBD1 (6 bases). CDR1 and CDR2 from the germline V gene are MNHNS and SASEGT. The CDR3 runs to 16 residues. V lost 3 bases, J lost 0 bases, and 9 bases lay in between. This chain's CDR3 is CASSEGHSSGANVLTF. The CDR3 nucleotides are TGTGCCAGCAGTGAGGGACACAGCTCTGGGGCCAACGTCCTGACTTTC.

The chain joins TRBV15 to TRBJ2-3; D gene uncertain. CDR3 size: 14 residues. The germline gives CDR1 LNHNV, CDR2 YYDKDF (reference sequence). V lost 1 base, J lost 3 bases, and 8 bases lay in between. In nucleotides, the CDR3 is TGTGCCACCAGCAGAGTCCAGGCAACAGATACGCAGTATTTT. It specifies CATSRVQATDTQYF. Combining the CDR3 with reference TRBV15 and TRBJ2-3 gives the whole variable domain DAMVIQNPRYQVTQFGKPVTLSCSQTLNHNVMYWYQQKSSQAPKLLFHYYDKDFNNEADTPDNFQSRRPNTSFCFLDIRSPGLGDTAMYLCATSRVQATDTQYFGPGTRLTVL.

This chain joins TRBV10-3 and TRBJ2-1, with TRBD1 matching over 12 bases. Looked up from germline, CDR1 is ENHRY and CDR2 is SYGVKD. With V trimmed by 5 bases and J by 6 bases, 5 bases remained unmatched. CDR3 length: 15 amino acids. This chain's CDR3 is CAISPGQGAGNEQFF. CDR3 DNA sequence: TGTGCCATCAGTCCGGGACAGGGGGCAGGCAATGAGCAGTTCTTC.

The chain carries TRBV6-5 and TRBJ2-7, with 10 bases lining up with TRBD1. The CDR3 has 15 amino acids. Losses at the gene ends were 6 bases for V and 2 bases for J; bases not matched to a gene: 7. Germline assignment: CDR1 MNHEY and CDR2 SVGAGI. The CDR3 DNA is TGTGCCAGCAGCGACAGGGGGCGAGGGGCCTACGAGCAGTACTTC. Translating it yields CASSDRGRGAYEQYF.

The rearrangement uses TRBV28 and TRBJ2-7; 9 positions agree with TRBD1. The CDR3 totals 15 residues. Germline loops: CDR1 MDHEN, CDR2 SYDVKM. V shed 6 bases and J 3 bases; nucleotides not matched to a gene: 9. The CDR3 DNA sequence: TGTGCCAGCAGACCCTGGGACAGGGCCCACTACGAGCAGTACTTC. Translated, it gives CASRPWDRAHYEQYF.

CDR3 loop: CASSRSTGGFYEQYF. The CDR3 nucleotides read TGTGCCAGCTCACGAAGTACAGGGGGCTTCTACGAGCAGTACTTC. V and J are TRBV18 and TRBJ2-7; 9 nucleotides match TRBD1. The CDR3 covers 15 residues. Germline V gene lookup returns CDR1 KGHSH and CDR2 LQKENI. The V segment lost 4 bases and the J segment 3 bases; nucleotides outside the gene matches: 7.

This clone was recorded a few times. The gene calls are TRBV7-9 and TRBJ1-4; D might be TRBD1 (5 bases). This CDR3 comprises 15 residues. The germline V gene has CDR1 SEHNR and CDR2 FQNEAQ (reference sequence). V gave up 1 base and J gave up 7 bases, with 13 bases separating them. The CDR3 nucleotides read TGTGCCAGCAGCTTAGTGTCAGGGAATCGTGAAAAACTGTTTTTT. This sequence encodes CASSLVSGNREKLFF.

This chain links TRBV19 with TRBJ2-3; D remains unclear. This CDR3 has 14 residues. Trimming took 7 bases from V and 0 from J, leaving 11 bases between them. From germline, CDR1 is LNHDA and CDR2 SQIVND (reference sequence). In nucleotides, the CDR3 is TGTGCCAGTAAAAGAGCGCGGAGCACAGATACGCAGTATTTT. This gives the protein CASKRARSTDTQYF.

The V call is TRBV5-5, the J call TRBJ1-1; D not certain. V was trimmed by 2 bases and J by 5 bases, leaving 16 bases between them. Germline loops: CDR1 SGHKS, CDR2 YYEKEE (reference sequence). CDR3 size: 15 residues. CDR3 DNA: TGTGCCAGCAGCTTTTCGTCGAGCGGAGGTACTGAAGCTTTCTTT. This translates into CASSFSSSGGTEAFF.

The chain is built from TRBV7-2 and TRBJ2-7, with 7 positions matching TRBD1. This CDR3 contains 13 residues. V shed 8 bases and J 3 bases; nucleotides not matched to a gene: 7. Germline CDR1 and CDR2: SGHTA and FQGNSA. This CDR3 reads CASEGQMNYEQYF. In DNA form, the CDR3 reads TGTGCCAGCGAGGGACAGATGAACTACGAGCAGTACTTC.

The rearrangement uses TRBV7-3 and TRBJ1-2; 8 nucleotides align to TRBD1. V shed 6 bases, J shed 6 bases, and the junction held 9 bases outside the gene matches. The CDR3 contains 14 residues. Per the germline V gene, CDR1 is SGHTA and CDR2 is FQGTGA. The CDR3 nucleotides read TGTGCCAGCAGTTTGACGGGACAGGCTAATGGCTACACCTTC. Protein product: CASSLTGQANGYTF.

This clone was detected a few times. The J gene is TRBJ2-7, the V gene TRBV27; a weak D match, TRBD1 (6 bases). The ends were cut back, 5 bases at V and 7 bases at J, with 24 bases in the middle. CDR1 is MNHEY and CDR2 is SMNVEV in the germline V gene (reference sequence). This CDR3 comprises 16 residues. The CDR3 here is CASSPPGQGQWLEQYF. For the CDR3, the DNA is TGTGCCAGCAGTCCCCCGGGTCAGGGGCAATGGCTGGAGCAGTACTTC.

The chain couples TRBV28 to TRBJ1-5, with D perhaps TRBD1 (6 bases). CDR1 and CDR2 from the germline V gene are MDHEN and SYDVKM. This CDR3 comprises 16 residues. The V gene lost 4 bases and the J gene lost 1 base, with 14 bases spanning the gap. The CDR3 spells CASSSSTGYSNQPQHF. As DNA, the CDR3 is TGTGCCAGCAGTTCTTCCACAGGGTACAGCAATCAGCCCCAGCATTTT. Complete variable domain (other parts from reference TRBV28 and TRBJ1-5): DVKVTQSSRYLVKRTGEKVFLECVQDMDHENMFWYRQDPGLGLRLIYFSYDVKMKEKGDIPEGYSVSREKKERFSLILESASTNQTSMYLCASSSSTGYSNQPQHFGDGTRLSIL.

The chain links TRBV4-1 to TRBJ1-6; maybe TRBD1 (5 bases). The CDR3 sequence is 18 residues long. The V end was cut by 0 bases, the J end by 1 base, with 13 bases between. Germline V CDR1 and CDR2: MGHRA, YSYEKL. CDR3 protein: CASSQEATQGSYNSPLHF. CDR3 bases: TGCGCCAGCAGCCAAGAAGCGACCCAGGGATCCTATAATTCACCCCTCCACTTT.

The CDR3 reads CASSLDRRGGPVAYEQYF. The DNA for the CDR3 is TGTGCCAGCAGCTTAGATCGGCGCGGGGGCCCGGTAGCCTACGAGCAGTACTTC. The rearrangement joins TRBV7-2 to TRBJ2-7, with a tentative D call TRBD2 (7 bases). This CDR3 comprises 18 residues. Germline loops: CDR1 SGHTA, CDR2 FQGNSA. The V end lost 1 base, the J end lost 2 bases, and 21 bases lay between the germline ends.

The chain carries TRBV7-6 and TRBJ2-1, with 8 bases identical to TRBD1. This CDR3 has 14 residues. With V trimmed by 5 bases and J by 5 bases, 5 bases remained unmatched. Germline V gene lookup returns CDR1 SGHVS and CDR2 FNYEAQ. CDR3 region: CASSTWDRHNEQFF. Here the CDR3 DNA reads TGTGCCAGCAGCACATGGGACAGGCACAATGAGCAGTTCTTC.

This clone appeared a few times. The chain couples TRBV5-1 to TRBJ1-4; D is perhaps TRBD1 (6 bases). Trimming took off 1 base at V and 2 bases at J, with 9 bases between the two ends. Germline V gives CDR1 SGHRS, CDR2 YFSETQ. The CDR3 sequence is 15 residues long. The CDR3 spells CASSLTGFTNEKLFF. DNA of the CDR3: TGCGCCAGCAGCTTGACAGGGTTTACTAATGAAAAACTGTTTTTT.

This clone has a single count. The chain employs TRBV5-6 and TRBJ2-7, with D possibly being TRBD2 (5 bases). The germline CDR1 and CDR2 sequences are SGHDT and YYEEEE. The CDR3 consists of 14 residues. The V end lost 1 base, the J end lost 3 bases, and 11 bases lay between the germline ends. The CDR3 DNA follows: TGTGCCAGCAGCTTGTCGTTCGGGAACTACGAGCAGTACGTC. Its protein is CASSLSFGNYEQYV.

This clone is a singleton in its sample. This chain uses TRBV4-3 with TRBJ1-6; tentatively, D is TRBD1 (5 bases). The CDR3 runs to 15 residues. CDR1 and CDR2 (germline): LGHNA, YSLEER. V was pared by 1 base and J by 6 bases, with 10 bases between. CDR3 DNA: TGCGCCAGCAGCCAAGGGTCCCAGGGTAATTCACCCCTCCACTTT. Its protein product is CASSQGSQGNSPLHF.

The chain joins TRBV4-1 to TRBJ2-1; perhaps TRBD1 as D (5 bases). This CDR3 is 15 amino acids long. CDR1 is MGHRA and CDR2 is YSYEKL in the germline V gene. V lost 1 base and J 2 bases, leaving 9 bases between the germline ends. CDR3 nucleotide sequence: TGCGCCAGCAGCCAAGGTCAGGGCGCCTACAATGAGCAGTTCTTC. Residues: CASSQGQGAYNEQFF.

This clone was recorded a few times. This chain uses TRBV6-6 with TRBJ1-5, with 8 nucleotides matching TRBD1. After removal of 5 bases from V and 6 bases from J, the junction contained 6 bases not matched to a gene. The CDR3 is 14 amino acids. Germline CDR1 MNHNY, CDR2 SVGAGI (reference sequence). CDR3 sequence: CASSPTGGSQPQHF. The CDR3 DNA is TGTGCCAGCAGTCCAACAGGGGGTTCTCAGCCCCAGCATTTT.

This chain uses TRBV18 with TRBJ1-1; tentatively, D is TRBD1 (5 bases). CDR1 and CDR2 (germline): KGHSH, LQKENI. Trimming left V 3 bases short and J 1 base short, with 12 bases between. The CDR3 extends over 15 amino acids. The chain's CDR3 is CASSPQKTANTEAFF. Written as DNA, the CDR3 is TGTGCCAGCTCACCTCAAAAGACAGCGAACACTGAAGCTTTCTTT.

The chain employs TRBV30 and TRBJ1-5; a possible D gene is TRBD1 (6 bases). V lost 3 bases to trimming and J lost 1 base, with 10 bases between them. The CDR3 loop spans 14 amino acids. Germline assignment: CDR1 GTSNPN and CDR2 SVGIG (reference sequence). In DNA, the CDR3 is TGTGCCTGGAGCGCGGGGGCGAGCAATCAGCCCCAGCATTTT. Translating gives CAWSAGASNQPQHF. The variable domain in full, with the rest retrieved from reference TRBV30 and TRBJ1-5, is SQTIHQWPATLVQPVGSPLSLECTVEGTSNPNLYWYRQAAGRGLQLLFYSVGIGQISSEVPQNLSASRPQDRQFILSSKKLLLSDSGFYLCAWSAGASNQPQHFGDGTRLSIL.